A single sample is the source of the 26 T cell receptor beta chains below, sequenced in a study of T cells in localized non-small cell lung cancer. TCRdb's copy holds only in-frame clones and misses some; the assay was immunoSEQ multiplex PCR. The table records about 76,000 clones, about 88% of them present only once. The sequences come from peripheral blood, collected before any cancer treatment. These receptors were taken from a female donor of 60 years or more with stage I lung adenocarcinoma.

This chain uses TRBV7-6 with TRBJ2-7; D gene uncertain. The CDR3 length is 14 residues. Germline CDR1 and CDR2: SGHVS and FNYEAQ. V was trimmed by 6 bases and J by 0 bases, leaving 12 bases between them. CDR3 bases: TGTGCCAGCAGACCGGACCCGACCTCCTACGAGCAGTACTTC. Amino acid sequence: CASRPDPTSYEQYF.

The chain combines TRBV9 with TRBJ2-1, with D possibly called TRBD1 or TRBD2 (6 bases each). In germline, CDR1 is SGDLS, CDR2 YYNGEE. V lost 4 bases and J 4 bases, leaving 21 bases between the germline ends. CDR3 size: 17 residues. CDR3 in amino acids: CASSPSPSGARYNEQFF. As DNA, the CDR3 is TGTGCCAGCAGCCCATCCCCCTCGGGGGCTAGGTACAATGAGCAGTTCTTC.

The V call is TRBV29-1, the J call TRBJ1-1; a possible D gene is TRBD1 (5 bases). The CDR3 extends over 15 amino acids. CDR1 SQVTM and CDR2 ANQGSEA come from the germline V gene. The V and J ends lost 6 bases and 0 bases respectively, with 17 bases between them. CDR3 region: CSVVEGVRMNTEAFF. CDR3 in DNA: TGCAGCGTAGTGGAAGGGGTCCGAATGAACACTGAAGCTTTCTTT.

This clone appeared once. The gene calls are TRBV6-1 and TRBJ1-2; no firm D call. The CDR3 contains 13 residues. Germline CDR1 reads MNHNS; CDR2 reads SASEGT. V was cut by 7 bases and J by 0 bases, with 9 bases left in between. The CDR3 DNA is TGTGCCAGCACCCACCAGCCTAACTATGGCTACACCTTC. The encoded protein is CASTHQPNYGYTF.

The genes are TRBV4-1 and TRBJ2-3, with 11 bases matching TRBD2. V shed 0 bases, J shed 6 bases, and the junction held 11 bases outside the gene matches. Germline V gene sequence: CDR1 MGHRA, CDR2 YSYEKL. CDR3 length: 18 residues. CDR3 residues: CASSQDPVVAGGRDTQYF. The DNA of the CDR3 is TGCGCCAGCAGCCAAGATCCCGTGGTAGCGGGAGGGAGGGATACGCAGTATTTT.

CDR3 sequence reads: CASSMDRGGTEAFF. The CDR3, as DNA: TGTGCCAGTAGTATGGACAGGGGGGGCACTGAAGCTTTCTTT. The chain recombines TRBV19 with TRBJ1-1, with 10 positions matching TRBD1. The CDR3 covers 14 residues. J gave up 4 bases and V 3 bases, and 2 bases lay outside the gene matches. Germline V gene data show CDR1 as LNHDA and CDR2 as SQIVND (reference sequence).

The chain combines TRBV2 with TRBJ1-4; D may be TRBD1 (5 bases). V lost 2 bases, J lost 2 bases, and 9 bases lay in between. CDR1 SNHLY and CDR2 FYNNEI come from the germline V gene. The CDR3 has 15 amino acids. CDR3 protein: CASSELQGTNEKLFF. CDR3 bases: TGTGCCAGCAGTGAACTCCAGGGCACTAATGAAAAACTGTTTTTT.

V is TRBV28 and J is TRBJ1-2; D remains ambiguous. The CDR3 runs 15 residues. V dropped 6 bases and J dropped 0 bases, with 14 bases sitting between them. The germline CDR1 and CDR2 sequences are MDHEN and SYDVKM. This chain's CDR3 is CASSSPMGTNYGYTF. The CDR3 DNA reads TGTGCCAGCAGCTCGCCAATGGGTACTAACTATGGCTACACCTTC.

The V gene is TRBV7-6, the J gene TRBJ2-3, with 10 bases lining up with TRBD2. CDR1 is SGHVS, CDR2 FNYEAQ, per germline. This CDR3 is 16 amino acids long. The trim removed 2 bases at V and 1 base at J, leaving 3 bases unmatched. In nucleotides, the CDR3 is TGTGCCAGCAGCTTAATTCTAGCGGGAGGCACAGATACGCAGTATTTT. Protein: CASSLILAGGTDTQYF.

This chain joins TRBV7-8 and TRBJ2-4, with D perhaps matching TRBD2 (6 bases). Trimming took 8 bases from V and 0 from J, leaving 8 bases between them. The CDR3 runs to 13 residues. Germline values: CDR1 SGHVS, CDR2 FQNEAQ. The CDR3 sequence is CASQGLAKNIQYF. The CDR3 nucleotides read TGTGCCAGCCAGGGACTAGCCAAAAACATTCAGTACTTC.

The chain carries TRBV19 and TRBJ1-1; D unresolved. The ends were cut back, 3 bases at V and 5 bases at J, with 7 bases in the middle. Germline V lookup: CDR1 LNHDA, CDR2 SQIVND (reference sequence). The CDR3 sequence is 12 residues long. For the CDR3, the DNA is TGTGCCAGTAGTATGCAAGGGACTGAAGCTTTCTTT. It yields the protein CASSMQGTEAFF.

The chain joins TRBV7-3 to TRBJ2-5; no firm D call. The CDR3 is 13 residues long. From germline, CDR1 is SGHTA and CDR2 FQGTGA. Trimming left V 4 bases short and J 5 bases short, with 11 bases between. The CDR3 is CASSWGLSETQYF. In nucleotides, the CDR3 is TGTGCCAGCAGCTGGGGATTGTCTGAGACCCAGTACTTC.

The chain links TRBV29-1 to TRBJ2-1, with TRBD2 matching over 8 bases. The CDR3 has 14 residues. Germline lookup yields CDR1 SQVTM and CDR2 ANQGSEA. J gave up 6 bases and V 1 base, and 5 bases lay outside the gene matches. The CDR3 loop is CSVEGGSGANEQFF. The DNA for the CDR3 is TGCAGCGTTGAAGGGGGTAGCGGGGCCAATGAGCAGTTCTTC.

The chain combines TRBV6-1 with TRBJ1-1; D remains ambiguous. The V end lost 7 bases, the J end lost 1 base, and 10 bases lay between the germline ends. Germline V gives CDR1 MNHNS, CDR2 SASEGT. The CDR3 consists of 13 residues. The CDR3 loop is CASTPFQNTEAFF. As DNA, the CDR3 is TGTGCCAGCACCCCCTTTCAGAACACTGAAGCTTTCTTT.

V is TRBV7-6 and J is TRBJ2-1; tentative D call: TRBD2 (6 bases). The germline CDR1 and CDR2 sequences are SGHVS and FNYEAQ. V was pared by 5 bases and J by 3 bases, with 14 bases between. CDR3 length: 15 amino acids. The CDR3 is CASSGGLRFYNEQFF. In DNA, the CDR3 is TGTGCCAGCAGCGGTGGACTACGTTTCTACAATGAGCAGTTCTTC.

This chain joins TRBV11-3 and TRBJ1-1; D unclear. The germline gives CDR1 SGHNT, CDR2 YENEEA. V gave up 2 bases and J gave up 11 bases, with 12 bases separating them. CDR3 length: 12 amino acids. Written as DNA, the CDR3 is TGTGCCAGCAGCTTAACCTTTGCATTCGCTTTCTTT. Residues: CASSLTFAFAFF.

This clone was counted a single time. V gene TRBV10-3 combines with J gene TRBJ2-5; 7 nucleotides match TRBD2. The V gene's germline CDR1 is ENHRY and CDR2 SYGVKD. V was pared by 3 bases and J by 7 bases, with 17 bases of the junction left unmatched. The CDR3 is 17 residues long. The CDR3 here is CAISEGWASGPQRTQYF. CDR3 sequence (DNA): TGTGCCATCAGTGAAGGTTGGGCTAGCGGCCCACAACGGACCCAGTACTTC.

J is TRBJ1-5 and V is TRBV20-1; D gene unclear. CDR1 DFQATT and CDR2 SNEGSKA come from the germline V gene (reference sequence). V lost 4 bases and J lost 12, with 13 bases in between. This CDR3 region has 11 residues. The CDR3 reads CSANGFPRQHF. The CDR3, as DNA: TGCAGTGCTAACGGGTTCCCTCGCCAGCATTTT.

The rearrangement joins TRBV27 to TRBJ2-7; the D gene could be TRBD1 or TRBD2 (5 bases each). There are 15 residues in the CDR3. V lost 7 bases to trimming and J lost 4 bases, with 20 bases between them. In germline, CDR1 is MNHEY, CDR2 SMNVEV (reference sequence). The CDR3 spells CASNPTDSRGYEQYF. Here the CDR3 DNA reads TGTGCCAGCAACCCGACAGACTCCCGGGGTTACGAGCAGTACTTC.

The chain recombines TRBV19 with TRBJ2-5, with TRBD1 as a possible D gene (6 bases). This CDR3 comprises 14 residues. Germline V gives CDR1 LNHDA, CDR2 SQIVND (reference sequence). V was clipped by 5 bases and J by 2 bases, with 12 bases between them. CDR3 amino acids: CASSFGQYQETQYF. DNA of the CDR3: TGTGCCAGTAGTTTTGGACAGTATCAAGAGACCCAGTACTTC.

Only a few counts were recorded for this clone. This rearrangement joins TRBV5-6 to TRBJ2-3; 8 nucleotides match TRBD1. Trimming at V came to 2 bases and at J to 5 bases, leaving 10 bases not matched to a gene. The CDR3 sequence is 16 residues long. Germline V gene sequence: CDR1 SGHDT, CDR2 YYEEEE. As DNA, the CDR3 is TGTGCCAGCAGCTTCCTCATGACAGGGGATGGAGATACGCAGTATTTT. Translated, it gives CASSFLMTGDGDTQYF.

The CDR3: CASSLTSSHNEQFF. The CDR3 DNA is TGTGCCAGCAGCCTGACTAGCTCACACAATGAGCAGTTCTTC. The chain couples TRBV27 to TRBJ2-1, with TRBD2 identical over 7 bases. Germline trimming cut 6 bases from V and 5 bases from J; bases unmatched to any gene: 7. Germline CDR1 and CDR2: MNHEY and SMNVEV (reference sequence). The CDR3 extends over 14 amino acids.

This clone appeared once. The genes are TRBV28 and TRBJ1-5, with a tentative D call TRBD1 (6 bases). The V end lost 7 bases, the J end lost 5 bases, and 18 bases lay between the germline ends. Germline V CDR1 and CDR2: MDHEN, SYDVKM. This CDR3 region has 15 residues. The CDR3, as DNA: TGTGCCAGCACCGGGGGGGGCTCGAGACATCAGCCCCAGCATTTT. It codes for CASTGGGSRHQPQHF.

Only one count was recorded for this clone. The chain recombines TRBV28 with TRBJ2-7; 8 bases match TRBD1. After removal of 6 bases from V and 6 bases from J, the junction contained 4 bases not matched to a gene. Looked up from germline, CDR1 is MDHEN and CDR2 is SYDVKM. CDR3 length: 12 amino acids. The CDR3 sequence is CASRTGVFEQYF. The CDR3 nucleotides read TGTGCCAGCAGGACAGGGGTATTCGAGCAGTACTTC.

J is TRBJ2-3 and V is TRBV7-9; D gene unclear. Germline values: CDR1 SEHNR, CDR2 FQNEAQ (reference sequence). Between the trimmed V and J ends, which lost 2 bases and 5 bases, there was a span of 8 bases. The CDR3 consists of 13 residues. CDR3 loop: CASSLLSVDTQYF. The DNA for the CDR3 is TGTGCCAGCAGCTTACTTAGTGTAGATACGCAGTATTTT.

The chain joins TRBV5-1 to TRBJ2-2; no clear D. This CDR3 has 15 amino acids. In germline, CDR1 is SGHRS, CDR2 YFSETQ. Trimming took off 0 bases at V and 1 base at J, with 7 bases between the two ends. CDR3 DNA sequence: TGCGCCAGCAGCTTGGAAACGGTGAACACCGGGGAGCTGTTTTTT. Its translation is CASSLETVNTGELFF.